The clone carrying this TCR beta chain was recorded a few times. CDR1 is SGHRS, CDR2 YFSETQ, per germline. The trim removed 4 bases at V and 6 bases at J, leaving 14 bases unmatched. CDR3 size: 16 residues. This entry comes from a study of cytomegalovirus exposure and HLA in healthy donors. About the study: The platform used for the 120 validation repertoires matched that of the roughly 700 first-cohort repertoires, a later analysis reported.

Libraries were prepared by immunoSEQ multiplex PCR; TCRdb keeps only in-frame clonotypes and omits some of them. The sample holds roughly 200,000 clones; roughly three quarters are singletons and the top ten take less than 1.5%. The sequenced sample was PBMCs. The V gene is TRBV5-1, the J gene TRBJ2-7; 9 nucleotides agree with TRBD1. The sequence came from a woman in her 30s in good health and CMV-seronegative. The CDR3 sequence: CASSLEGGTGISEQYF. DNA of the CDR3: TGCGCCAGCAGCCTCGAAGGTGGGACAGGGATCAGCGAGCAGTACTTC.